Shown below are 24 T cell receptor beta chains from a single sample sequenced in a study. TCRdb analysed the 5' RACE reads with MiXCR anew, one entry per CDR3 protein. The profile shows approximately 29,000 distinct CDR3 sequences, approximately 27% of them singletons. Sequences were obtained from naive CD4+ T cells sorted from a lymph node. Subset denoted: naive CD4+ T cells, CD4+CD45RA+CD25-. These receptors came from a female donor with breast cancer.

This clonotype was detected a few times. The chain employs TRBV12-3 or TRBV12-4 and TRBJ2-1; unclear D gene. This CDR3 is 12 amino acids long. The V gene lost 7 bases and the J gene lost 9 bases, with 13 bases spanning the gap. CDR3 in amino acids: CASMGFQSEQFF. The CDR3 nucleotides are TGTGCCAGCATGGGGTTTCAGAGTGAGCAGTTCTTC.

Only a few counts were recorded for this clonotype. The rearrangement links TRBV15 to TRBJ1-1; tentatively, D is TRBD1 (5 bases). CDR1 is LNHNV, CDR2 YYDKDF, per germline (reference sequence). Trimming cost V 4 bases and J 2 bases, with 11 bases left between them. This CDR3 spans 14 amino acids. For the CDR3, the DNA is TGTGCCACCAGCAAGGGGTCGGTTAACACTGAAGCTTTCTTT. This translates into CATSKGSVNTEAFF.

This clonotype was seen repeatedly, ten times or more. V gene TRBV5-1 combines with J gene TRBJ2-7; D may be TRBD1 (6 bases). Trimming took off 8 bases at V and 2 bases at J, with 17 bases between the two ends. CDR1 and CDR2 (germline): SGHRS, YFSETQ. The CDR3 loop spans 14 amino acids. CDR3 nucleotide sequence: TGCGCCAGTATGACCGGGACACTTGCCTACGAGCAGTACTTC. The encoded protein is CASMTGTLAYEQYF.

A few counts support this clonotype. The chain has TRBV5-1 and TRBJ1-1; D might be TRBD1 (6 bases). The CDR3 is made up of 16 amino acids. Between the trimmed V and J ends, which lost 0 bases and 5 bases, there was a span of 17 bases. Per the germline V gene, CDR1 is SGHRS and CDR2 is YFSETQ. The CDR3: CASSLEPTGGGTEAFF. The CDR3, as DNA: TGCGCCAGCAGCTTGGAGCCGACAGGCGGGGGGACTGAAGCTTTCTTT. The variable domain in full, with the rest retrieved from reference TRBV5-1 and TRBJ1-1, is KAGVTQTPRYLIKTRGQQVTLSCSPISGHRSVSWYQQTPGQGLQFLFEYFSETQRNKGNFPGRFSGRQFSNSRSEMNVSTLELGDSALYLCASSLEPTGGGTEAFFGQGTRLTVV.

This clonotype appeared a few times. The chain carries TRBV6-1 and TRBJ2-7, with TRBD2 matching over 7 bases. Germline V gene sequence: CDR1 MNHNS, CDR2 SASEGT. Losses at the gene ends were 10 bases for V and 0 bases for J; bases not matched to a gene: 12. The CDR3 length is 15 residues. DNA for the CDR3: TGTGCCACCCAGGGAGGGAACGGGAGCTCCTACGAGCAGTACTTC. Its protein product is CATQGGNGSSYEQYF.

In this sample, this clonotype turned up many times. The chain is built from TRBV6-2 or TRBV6-3 and TRBJ2-2; 7 nucleotides align to TRBD1. The CDR3 contains 16 residues. V gave up 1 base and J gave up 7 bases; unmatched junction bases: 9. CDR1 is MNHEY, CDR2 SVGEGT, per germline. In DNA form, the CDR3 reads TGTGCCAGCAGTTACTACGCCCTAGGGGGCGGCGGGGAGCTGTTTTTT. Translation: CASSYYALGGGGELFF.

The chain joins TRBV27 to TRBJ2-3; a weak D match, TRBD2 (5 bases). CDR3 length: 12 amino acids. Germline-derived CDR1 and CDR2 are MNHEY and SMNVEV (reference sequence). Trimming left V 6 bases short and J 4 bases short, with 8 bases between. CDR3 protein: CASRAGADTQYF. As DNA, the CDR3 is TGTGCCAGCAGGGCGGGCGCAGATACGCAGTATTTT.

This clonotype was counted ten times or more. The chain carries TRBV10-3 and TRBJ2-3; tentative D call: TRBD2 (7 bases). Germline V gene sequence: CDR1 ENHRY, CDR2 SYGVKD. V gave up 0 bases and J gave up 4 bases, with 11 bases separating them. The CDR3 loop spans 15 amino acids. Here the CDR3 reads CAISESAGASDTQYF. DNA for the CDR3: TGTGCCATCAGTGAGTCCGCGGGGGCTTCAGATACGCAGTATTTT.

This clonotype is termed medium-sized. The V gene is TRBV29-1, the J gene TRBJ2-1; D gene uncertain. The ends were cut back, 7 bases at V and 5 bases at J, with 18 bases in the middle. This CDR3 is built from 14 residues. Germline assignment: CDR1 SQVTM and CDR2 ANQGSEA. DNA of the CDR3: TGCAGCGCCGATAAGCAGACCCTGAACAATGAGCAGTTCTTC. Protein product: CSADKQTLNNEQFF.

This clonotype was seen only a few times. J is TRBJ2-2 and V is TRBV10-3; TRBD1 agrees at 7 bases. The junction had 4 bases not matched to a gene; V was cut back by 6 bases and J by 3 bases. CDR1 ENHRY and CDR2 SYGVKD come from the germline V gene. The CDR3 is 14 amino acids. The CDR3 DNA is TGTGCCATCAGCCGTGACAGGGACACCGGGGAGCTGTTTTTT. Translated, it gives CAISRDRDTGELFF.

Comments on this clonotype: A much larger clone lies one base from this, so it may be a read error. It is likely a read error, because the conserved phenylalanine at the end of the CDR3 is missing. J is TRBJ2-2 and V is TRBV20-1, with 8 positions matching TRBD2. The CDR3 has 14 amino acids. V lost 7 bases, J lost 8 bases, and 12 bases stayed unmatched. Germline V lookup: CDR1 DFQATT, CDR2 SNEGSKA (reference sequence). The CDR3 DNA follows: TGCAGTGTCCCCCATGCCGGGGGGGCTGGGGAGCTGTTTTCT. Translation gives CSVPHAGGAGELFS.

There are a few counts of this clonotype. V usage is TRBV12-3 or TRBV12-4 and J usage is TRBJ2-5; 11 nucleotides align to TRBD1. The trim removed 5 bases at V and 5 bases at J, leaving 4 bases unmatched. This CDR3 has 14 residues. This chain's CDR3 is CASSRDRGLETQYF. CDR3 bases: TGTGCCAGCAGTCGGGACAGGGGGTTGGAGACCCAGTACTTC.

With regard to this clonotype: One end of the junction does not line up with germline, which may come from a read error. The chain carries TRBV9 and TRBJ1-1, with D unclear. The germline gives CDR1 SGDLS, CDR2 YYNGEE. The CDR3 is made up of 13 amino acids. The DNA of the CDR3 is TGTGCCAGCAGCGTAGGCGGGAACACTGAAGCTTACTTT. Protein product: CASSVGGNTEAYF.

V and J are TRBV11-2 and TRBJ2-2, with 8 bases lining up with TRBD1. The length of the CDR3 is 15 residues. J lost 6 bases, V lost 6 bases, and 9 bases had no gene match. CDR1 SGHAT and CDR2 FQNNGV come from the germline V gene. CDR3: CASRSRGRGAGELFF. The CDR3, as DNA: TGTGCCAGCAGGAGCAGGGGGCGCGGAGCCGGGGAGCTGTTTTTT.

There are many counts of this clonotype. The chain links TRBV27 to TRBJ2-3; no reliable D call. CDR3 length: 14 residues. CDR1 MNHEY and CDR2 SMNVEV come from the germline V gene (reference sequence). Trimming pared 3 bases from V and 2 bases from J, leaving 9 bases between. CDR3 nucleotides: TGTGCCAGCAGTTTCGGGCAGAACACAGATACGCAGTATTTT. This gives the protein CASSFGQNTDTQYF.

By frequency in the sample, this clonotype is medium-sized. The V call is TRBV12-3 or TRBV12-4, the J call TRBJ2-2, with TRBD1 as a possible D gene (6 bases). The V gene lost 5 bases and the J gene lost 2 bases, with 12 bases spanning the gap. The CDR3 extends over 15 amino acids. In nucleotides, the CDR3 is TGTGCCAGCAGTAGACAGGCTCGTAACACCGGGGAGCTGTTTTTT. Amino acid sequence: CASSRQARNTGELFF.

This clonotype was found many times. The chain recombines TRBV9 with TRBJ2-7; D gene ambiguous. This CDR3 has 15 amino acids. Germline CDR1 reads SGDLS; CDR2 reads YYNGEE. V was trimmed by 0 bases and J by 0 bases, leaving 10 bases between them. In nucleotides, the CDR3 is TGTGCCAGCAGCGTAGGGACGGTGAGCTCCTACGAGCAGTACTTC. This translates into CASSVGTVSSYEQYF. The full variable domain, rest sourced from reference TRBV9 and TRBJ2-7, is DSGVTQTPKHLITATGQRVTLRCSPRSGDLSVYWYQQSLDQGLQFLIQYYNGEERAKGNILERFSAQQFPDLHSELNLSSLELGDSALYFCASSVGTVSSYEQYFGPGTRLTVT.

There are many counts of this clonotype. The chain employs TRBV3-1 and TRBJ2-1, with 10 bases fitting TRBD2. The CDR3 loop spans 17 amino acids. Trimming took 1 base from V and 6 from J; bases not matched to a gene: 9. Germline V lookup: CDR1 LGHDT, CDR2 YNNKEL (reference sequence). CDR3 sequence reads: CASSQVRSGRASNEQFF. The CDR3 nucleotides read TGTGCCAGCAGCCAAGTTCGAAGCGGGAGGGCCAGCAATGAGCAGTTCTTC.

This clonotype occurred many times. The chain employs TRBV12-3 or TRBV12-4 and TRBJ1-4; unclear D gene. V was clipped by 6 bases and J by 0 bases, with 11 bases between them. This CDR3 has 15 amino acids. CDR3 DNA sequence: TGTGCCAGCAGCACCGATTTTGCAACTAATGAAAAACTGTTTTTT. Translation: CASSTDFATNEKLFF.

This clonotype was observed many times. The genes are TRBV12-3 or TRBV12-4 and TRBJ2-7; D may correspond to TRBD1 or TRBD2 (6 bases each). The CDR3 has 12 amino acids. Trimming removed 7 bases from V and 7 bases from J, with 14 bases in between. CDR3 nucleotide sequence: TGTGCCAGCAAGAGGGGGGCGAGGGAGCAGTACTTC. Protein product: CASKRGAREQYF.

This chain joins TRBV12-3 or TRBV12-4 and TRBJ1-2, with D possibly TRBD1 on 6 matching bases. The CDR3 has 13 residues. V was trimmed by 3 bases and J by 2 bases, leaving 7 bases between them. The CDR3 spells CASSFQGNYGYTF. The CDR3 coding sequence is TGTGCCAGCAGTTTTCAGGGGAACTATGGCTACACCTTC.

The chain has TRBV12-3 or TRBV12-4 and TRBJ1-1; possible D gene TRBD1, 6 bases. V lost 6 bases and J 2 bases, leaving 19 bases between the germline ends. The CDR3 length is 16 residues. CDR3 loop: CASRPYGGPRNTEAFF. CDR3 DNA sequence: TGTGCCAGCAGGCCGTACGGGGGGCCTCGTAACACTGAAGCTTTCTTT.

This clonotype ranks as medium-sized. V usage is TRBV5-1 and J usage is TRBJ2-5; D not resolved. The CDR3 contains 14 residues. Looked up from germline, CDR1 is SGHRS and CDR2 is YFSETQ. The ends were cut back, 4 bases at V and 5 bases at J, with 15 bases in the middle. The CDR3 sequence is CASSLNSAAETQYF. The CDR3 nucleotides are TGCGCCAGCAGCCTTAACAGTGCAGCGGAGACCCAGTACTTC.

The chain couples TRBV7-9 to TRBJ2-7; D not resolved. This CDR3 is 13 amino acids long. Per germline, CDR1 SEHNR and CDR2 FQNEAQ (reference sequence). V lost 2 bases and J 2 bases, leaving 7 bases between the germline ends. The CDR3 region has the DNA TGTGCCAGCAGCTTATTGAGGACCTACGAGCAGTACTTC. Its protein is CASSLLRTYEQYF.